This T cell receptor beta chain came from a study of T-cell memory formation after mild COVID-19. The wider study: TCR clustering was largely donor specific.

Trimming cost V 2 bases and J 4 bases, with 17 bases left between them. The CDR3 has 15 residues. Germline lookup yields CDR1 DFQATT and CDR2 SNEGSKA (reference sequence). One entry per CDR3 protein results from TCRdb running MiXCR on the 5' RACE reads. The sample includes 250,000 to 400,000 distinct CDR3 sequences, approximately 14% of them seen just once. The sequenced sample was PBMCs or a T cell subset sorted from them (not recorded which). The source is a man between 18 and 35 years old who had mild COVID-19 (a few samples of this study predate the infection). Cell type and time point are not known. The J gene is TRBJ1-2, the V gene TRBV20-1; weak D call: TRBD1 (5 bases). The CDR3 DNA reads as TGCAGTGCTAGACTATCCGACGGGACCCTCTATGGCTACACCTTC. Protein sequence: CSARLSDGTLYGYTF.